This entry features one T cell receptor (beta chain) sequence. Its antigen remains unidentified. With a J-beta primer mix and a sample-barcoded 5' primer, a second PCR ran roughly 6 to 11 cycles. Each CDR3 protein is one row after TCRdb ran MiXCR on the 5' RACE reads. The sample has some 900,000 distinct CDR3 sequences, 48% seen once. The data are from a study of blood T cells in healthy people across ages. Study-wide points: It was not known whether donors were CMV positive (a possible confounder of expanded clonotype changes).

Individuals who donated were healthy Caucasians from Russia aged roughly 6 to 100. From germline, CDR1 is MGHRA and CDR2 YSYEKL. The CDR3 totals 14 residues. The sample consisted of blood. The rearrangement joins TRBV4-1 to TRBJ2-5, with D maybe TRBD1 (5 bases). The DNA end favors TRBJ2-7, so the J call may be wrong. The clonotype comes from a man aged 30 to 45 in good health. The CDR3 here is CASSQYQGQGEQYF. The CDR3 bases are TGCGCCAGCAGCCAATACCAGGGCCAGGGCGAGCAGTACTTC.